This T cell receptor (beta chain) originates from a study of monozygotic twins with inflammatory bowel disease. Remarks on this clonotype: Its antigen is still unknown.

This CDR3 region has 16 residues. CDR1 is KGHSH, CDR2 LQKENI, per germline. Findings of the study overall: People with IBD had fewer clonotypes in common with others than healthy twins did, especially with disease activity.

The authors ran two nested PCRs of 16 and 9 cycles on TCRalpha and TCRbeta cDNA. TCRdb re-called the 5' RACE reads; every CDR3 protein appears as one record, without DNA. This table holds about 450,000 distinct CDR3 sequences. The source material was blood. This chain joins TRBV18 and TRBJ2-2; checking the TCRdb D call of TRBD2 is not possible without DNA. The sequence came from a human donor with ulcerative colitis or Crohn's disease, or a healthy co-twin of an affected twin (not recorded which). The CDR3 spells CASSPGLAGVTGELFF.